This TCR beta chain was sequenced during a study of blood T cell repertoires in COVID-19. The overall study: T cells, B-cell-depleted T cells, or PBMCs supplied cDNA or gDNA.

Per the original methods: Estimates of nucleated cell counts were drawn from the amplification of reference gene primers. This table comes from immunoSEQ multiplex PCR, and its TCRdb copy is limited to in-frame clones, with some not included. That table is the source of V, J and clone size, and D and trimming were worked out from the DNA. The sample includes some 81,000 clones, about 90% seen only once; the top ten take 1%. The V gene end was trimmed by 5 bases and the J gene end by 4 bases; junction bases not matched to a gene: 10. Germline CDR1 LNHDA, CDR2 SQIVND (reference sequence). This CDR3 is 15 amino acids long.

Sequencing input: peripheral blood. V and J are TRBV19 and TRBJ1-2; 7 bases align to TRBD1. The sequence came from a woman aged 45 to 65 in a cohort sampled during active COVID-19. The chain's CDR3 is CASSHRGEGSYGYTF. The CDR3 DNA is TGTGCCAGTAGTCACAGGGGAGAAGGAAGCTATGGCTACACCTTC.